Only a few counts were recorded for the clone carrying this TCR beta chain. Its cognate antigen is unknown. The authors made TCR cDNA by 5'RACE template switching, adding a universal primer site and UMIs. TCRdb itself ran the 5' RACE reads through MiXCR, one entry per CDR3 protein. The sample shows 610,000 or so distinct CDR3 sequences, 9% to 15% of them seen only once. The data originate from a study of T cells after yellow fever vaccination. Study overall: Fractions with few cells were prepared using SMART-Seq v4 Ultra Low Input. Overall study findings and caveats: The CD4 compartment and the CD8 compartment contained a small share of clonotypes in common.

V was clipped by 5 bases and J by 0 bases; unmatched bases: 8. The CDR3 is made up of 16 amino acids. The TCR was taken from a man aged 25-45 years who received the YFV17D yellow fever vaccine. The J gene is TRBJ2-3, the V gene TRBV12-3 or TRBV12-4, with 7 bases identical to TRBD1. Material: PBMCs, obtained on the day of the yellow fever booster vaccination. The chain's CDR3 is CASSKQGTISTDTQYF. CDR3 nucleotides: TGTGCCAGCAGTAAACAGGGGACAATTAGCACAGATACGCAGTATTTT.